The 15 T cell receptor beta chains listed next were all sequenced from one sample in a study of T-cell memory formation after mild COVID-19. TCRdb analysed the 5' RACE reads with MiXCR anew, one entry per CDR3 protein. This sample carries 100,000 to 150,000 distinct CDR3 sequences, over 15% of them seen once, and the ten largest clones take over 4%. Sample: PBMCs or a T cell subset sorted from them (not recorded which). The receptors shown here come from a man aged 18 to 29 who had mild COVID-19 (a few samples of this study predate the infection). Cell type and time point are not known.

This chain links TRBV6-5 with TRBJ1-5; unclear D gene. The CDR3 sequence is 16 residues long. V lost 5 bases and J lost 2, with 16 bases in between. From germline, CDR1 is MNHEY and CDR2 SVGAGI. DNA for the CDR3: TGTGCCAGCAGTCCGCGGACGAACCTGGGCAATCAGCCCCAGCATTTT. Its translation is CASSPRTNLGNQPQHF.

This clonotype showed up just a few times. The chain carries TRBV18 and TRBJ1-5, with 7 bases fitting TRBD1. The CDR3 covers 17 residues. V was pared by 1 base and J by 6 bases, with 12 bases of the junction left unmatched. Looked up from germline, CDR1 is KGHSH and CDR2 is LQKENI. The CDR3 nucleotides read TGTGCCAGCTCACCACTGGGGGGGACAGAAGGTGGTCAGCCCCAGCATTTT. Protein sequence: CASSPLGGTEGGQPQHF.

In this sample, this clonotype turned up a few times. V gene TRBV7-9 combines with J gene TRBJ2-7; 7 bases line up with TRBD1. J lost 2 bases, V lost 4 bases, and 8 bases had no gene match. The germline CDR1 and CDR2 sequences are SEHNR and FQNEAQ (reference sequence). The CDR3 spans 15 residues. The CDR3, as DNA: TGTGCCAGCAGCTCCCGGGACAGCCCTGCCTACGAGCAGTACGTC. Protein: CASSSRDSPAYEQYV.

Only a few counts were recorded for this clonotype. V is TRBV20-1 and J is TRBJ2-2; 10 bases are shared with TRBD1. Germline V gene sequence: CDR1 DFQATT, CDR2 SNEGSKA (reference sequence). The V gene end was trimmed by 6 bases and the J gene end by 2 bases; junction bases not matched to a gene: 12. CDR3 length: 17 amino acids. CDR3 sequence reads: CSAPLTGDRGNTGELFF. CDR3 bases: TGCAGTGCCCCACTTACGGGGGACAGGGGTAACACCGGGGAGCTGTTTTTT.

This clonotype was detected many times. CDR3: CASSLGGDGETQYF. In DNA, the CDR3 is TGCGCCAGCAGCTTGGGCGGCGACGGGGAGACCCAGTACTTC. The chain recombines TRBV5-1 with TRBJ2-5; D remains unclear. V lost 0 bases, J lost 5 bases, and 11 bases lay in between. The CDR3 runs 14 residues. Germline V CDR1 and CDR2: SGHRS, YFSETQ. Combining the CDR3 with reference TRBV5-1 and TRBJ2-5 gives the whole variable domain KAGVTQTPRYLIKTRGQQVTLSCSPISGHRSVSWYQQTPGQGLQFLFEYFSETQRNKGNFPGRFSGRQFSNSRSEMNVSTLELGDSALYLCASSLGGDGETQYFGPGTRLLVL.

This clonotype was detected only a few times. The chain links TRBV6-2 or TRBV6-3 to TRBJ2-4; 7 bases line up with TRBD1. V was clipped by 7 bases and J by 6 bases; unmatched bases: 6. The CDR3 loop spans 13 amino acids. Germline CDR1 MNHEY, CDR2 SVGEGT. CDR3 in amino acids: CASIRTGGNIQYF. The CDR3 bases are TGTGCCAGCATTAGGACAGGCGGAAACATTCAGTACTTC.

This clonotype turned up a few times. The chain employs TRBV7-2 and TRBJ2-5, with D possibly being TRBD2 (5 bases). Germline V gene data show CDR1 as SGHTA and CDR2 as FQGNSA. V lost 2 bases to trimming and J lost 5 bases, with 9 bases between them. The CDR3 extends over 13 amino acids. Here the CDR3 reads CASSLREIETQYF. The CDR3 DNA is TGTGCCAGCAGCTTAAGGGAGATTGAGACCCAGTACTTC.

The chain links TRBV7-2 to TRBJ2-5; TRBD2 matches at 10 bases. Germline-derived CDR1 and CDR2 are SGHTA and FQGNSA. The CDR3 runs to 16 residues. V was pared by 5 bases and J by 5 bases, with 11 bases of the junction left unmatched. The CDR3 is CASSPRALAGVETQYF. DNA of the CDR3: TGTGCCAGCAGCCCCCGGGCGCTAGCGGGGGTGGAGACCCAGTACTTC.

The chain links TRBV6-2 or TRBV6-3 to TRBJ1-5; no clear D gene. The V gene's germline CDR1 is MNHEY and CDR2 SVGEGT. V lost 4 bases and J 4 bases, leaving 5 bases between the germline ends. The CDR3 runs to 12 residues. CDR3 bases: TGTGCCAGCAGTTGGGAGAATCAGCCCCAGCATTTT. Its protein product is CASSWENQPQHF.

This clonotype occurred a few times. The chain is built from TRBV7-9 and TRBJ1-6, with 8 bases matching TRBD1. Germline CDR1 reads SEHNR; CDR2 reads FQNEAQ (reference sequence). Germline trimming cut 7 bases from V and 5 bases from J; bases unmatched to any gene: 7. CDR3 size: 15 residues. The CDR3: CASIHTTGDNSPLHF. The CDR3 DNA reads TGTGCCAGCATCCACACGACAGGGGATAATTCACCCCTCCACTTT.

This clonotype was counted between two and nine times. The V gene is TRBV9, the J gene TRBJ2-2; tentative D call: TRBD1 (5 bases). Deletions cut 4 bases from V and 6 bases from J, with 16 bases between. The CDR3 covers 15 residues. The germline gives CDR1 SGDLS, CDR2 YYNGEE. In nucleotides, the CDR3 is TGTGCCAGCAGCTCCCGAGGTGGGGCAGCCGGGGAGCTGTTTTTT. Its translation: CASSSRGGAAGELFF.

The genes are TRBV4-3 and TRBJ2-1; 8 nucleotides agree with TRBD2. V gave up 5 bases and J gave up 0 bases; unmatched junction bases: 6. The V gene's germline CDR1 is LGHNA and CDR2 YSLEER. This CDR3 spans 16 amino acids. The CDR3 DNA is TGCGCCAGCAGCAGACAGCGGGGGAGCTCCTACAATGAGCAGTTCTTC. It specifies CASSRQRGSSYNEQFF.

V usage is TRBV20-1 and J usage is TRBJ2-1; D gene unclear. The CDR3 has 15 amino acids. Trimming took off 0 bases at V and 0 bases at J, with 9 bases between the two ends. The germline CDR1 and CDR2 sequences are DFQATT and SNEGSKA (reference sequence). The CDR3 sequence is CSARDRLSSYNEQFF. The DNA for the CDR3 is TGCAGTGCTAGAGATCGCCTTAGCTCCTACAATGAGCAGTTCTTC.

Many counts were recorded for this clonotype. The rearrangement joins TRBV5-1 to TRBJ2-5; 10 bases map to TRBD1. Germline loops: CDR1 SGHRS, CDR2 YFSETQ. The CDR3 sequence is 15 residues long. The ends lost 0 bases at V and 3 bases at J; junction bases unmatched: 2. CDR3 bases: TGCGCCAGCAGCTTGGCCGGGACAGGGGAAGAGACCCAGTACTTC. Its protein is CASSLAGTGEETQYF.

The chain uses TRBV6-5 and TRBJ2-1; D uncertain. The CDR3 is made up of 11 amino acids. V gave up 5 bases and J gave up 4 bases, with 3 bases separating them. Germline lookup yields CDR1 MNHEY and CDR2 SVGAGI. CDR3 in DNA: TGTGCCAGCAGTATTTACAATGAGCAGTTCTTC. Its translation is CASSIYNEQFF.